Below, one T cell receptor beta chain is given with its context. The sample comes from a study of blood T cell repertoires in COVID-19. CDR3 length: 13 amino acids. Deletions cut 4 bases from V and 6 bases from J, with 12 bases between. In germline, CDR1 is MNHEY, CDR2 SMNVEV (reference sequence). Sequenced by immunoSEQ multiplex PCR; TCRdb stores in-frame clones only, minus some. This table has 200,000 or so clones, 80% to 90% appearing once. The sample taken for sequencing was PBMCs or T cells enriched from blood (not recorded which). V usage is TRBV27 and J usage is TRBJ1-1; possible D gene TRBD1, 6 bases. The receptor comes from a woman between 40 and 50 years old with acute COVID-19. CDR3 nucleotide sequence: TGTGCCAGCAGTTCCTACAGGGTTTCTGAAGCTTTCTTT. Its translation: CASSSYRVSEAFF.